Presented here are 10 T cell receptor beta chains from one specimen sequenced in a study of OX40 agonist ivuxolimab in advanced cancers. The protocol was immunoSEQ multiplex PCR, while the TCRdb copy is restricted to in-frame clones and leaves out a portion. This table holds tens of thousands of clones, around 74% found once. The sample consisted of CD4+ or CD8+ T cells sorted from blood, taken in a trial of the OX40 agonist ivuxolimab. The receptors come from an adult with an advanced solid tumor such as melanoma, head and neck, liver or kidney cancer.

The V and J genes are TRBV27 and TRBJ1-1; D not resolved. V lost 4 bases, J lost 5 bases, and 14 bases lay in between. The CDR3 totals 14 residues. Germline CDR1 reads MNHEY; CDR2 reads SMNVEV (reference sequence). DNA of the CDR3: TGTGCCAGCAGTTCCCACTCCAGAAATACTGAAGCTTTCTTT. Encoded protein: CASSSHSRNTEAFF.

J is TRBJ2-2 and V is TRBV10-3; no clear D. The CDR3 runs 14 residues. V shed 2 bases and J shed 5 bases, with 9 bases lying between them. The germline CDR1 and CDR2 sequences are ENHRY and SYGVKD. This chain's CDR3 is CAISEGLGTGELFF. DNA for the CDR3: TGTGCCATCAGTGAGGGCCTGGGAACCGGGGAGCTGTTTTTT.

This chain connects TRBV6-5 to TRBJ1-1, with D unresolved. The germline V and J ends were trimmed by 0 bases and 0 bases, with 8 bases remaining between them. Germline lookup yields CDR1 MNHEY and CDR2 SVGAGI. The CDR3 is made up of 15 amino acids. The CDR3 nucleotides are TGTGCCAGCAGTTACTCGAGTCAGGTGAACACTGAAGCTTTCTTT. Translating gives CASSYSSQVNTEAFF.

The chain is built from TRBV27 and TRBJ1-4; D might be TRBD1 (5 bases). The CDR3 loop spans 15 amino acids. The germline V gene has CDR1 MNHEY and CDR2 SMNVEV (reference sequence). Trimming shortened V by 6 bases and J by 4 bases, and 15 bases separated the two germline ends. CDR3 in DNA: TGTGCCAGCAGCTTTTCGACAGACATTAATGAAAAACTGTTTTTT. Its protein is CASSFSTDINEKLFF.

The V gene is TRBV7-3, the J gene TRBJ2-5; no firm D call. CDR3 size: 13 residues. Germline loops: CDR1 SGHTA, CDR2 FQGTGA. Trimming removed 1 base at V and 1 base at J, with 4 bases between. CDR3 in amino acids: CASSLNSQETQYF. CDR3 sequence (DNA): TGTGCCAGCAGCTTAAACAGCCAAGAGACCCAGTACTTC.

This rearrangement joins TRBV11-3 to TRBJ2-1; 7 nucleotides align to TRBD2. CDR1 is SGHNT and CDR2 is YENEEA in the germline V gene. J was trimmed by 10 bases and V by 3 bases; bases with no gene match: 6. The CDR3 is made up of 13 amino acids. In DNA form, the CDR3 reads TGTGCCAGCAGCTTGGGGAGGGAAGGCGAGCAGTTCTTC. It codes for CASSLGREGEQFF.

This clone was observed a single time. The V call is TRBV2, the J call TRBJ2-5; 8 bases agree with TRBD2. The CDR3 has 16 residues. The V and J ends lost 5 bases and 5 bases, in that order; junction bases with no gene match: 13. In germline, CDR1 is SNHLY, CDR2 FYNNEI. CDR3 protein: CASSRNADLAGETQYF. CDR3 coding DNA: TGTGCCAGCAGTCGAAACGCGGACCTAGCGGGTGAGACCCAGTACTTC.

This chain links TRBV30 with TRBJ2-1, with TRBD2 as a possible D gene (6 bases). The CDR3 has 13 amino acids. CDR1 is GTSNPN and CDR2 is SVGIG in the germline V gene (reference sequence). V shed 3 bases and J shed 7 bases, with 13 bases lying between them. CDR3 sequence (DNA): TGTGCCTGGAGAACGGGAGAATGGAATGAGCAGTTCTTC. This encodes CAWRTGEWNEQFF.

The sample holds one count of this clone. V usage is TRBV7-2 and J usage is TRBJ2-1; 7 bases are a match to TRBD2. This CDR3 has 18 amino acids. From germline, CDR1 is SGHTA and CDR2 FQGNSA. The ends lost 1 base at V and 4 bases at J; junction bases unmatched: 13. The CDR3 loop reads CASSLVGGGAGLYNEQFF. The CDR3 DNA sequence: TGTGCCAGCAGCTTAGTCGGCGGGGGAGCGGGTCTTTACAATGAGCAGTTCTTC.

Concerning this clone itself: At one of its ends the junction is not consistent with the germline gene, which may arise from a read error. The chain is built from TRBV7-9 and TRBJ2-7, with D possibly being TRBD2 (7 bases). Germline V gene sequence: CDR1 SEHNR, CDR2 FQNEAQ (reference sequence). CDR3 length: 14 amino acids. CDR3 sequence: CATSLGGVSYEQYF. In nucleotides, the CDR3 is TGTGCCACCAGCTTAGGGGGGGTCTCCTACGAGCAGTACTTC.